These 28 T cell receptor beta chains were all obtained from the same sample, sequenced in a study of blood T cells in healthy people across ages. Sample-barcoded 5' priming and a J-beta primer mix drove a second PCR of roughly 7 to 11 cycles. In TCRdb, the 5' RACE reads were re-called with MiXCR into one record per CDR3 protein. The sample yields roughly 1,500,000 distinct CDR3 sequences, about 43% seen once. Sequenced material: blood. Receptor source: a woman aged 18-29 years in good health.

This clonotype was seen only a few times. This rearrangement joins TRBV7-9 to TRBJ1-1; D is uncertain. Germline CDR1 reads SEHNR; CDR2 reads FQNEAQ (reference sequence). This CDR3 contains 16 residues. V lost 1 base to trimming and J lost 2 bases, with 14 bases between them. CDR3 nucleotide sequence: TGTGCCAGCAGCTTAGGAGGGCAGTTTAGAAACACTGAAGCTTTCTTT. This gives the protein CASSLGGQFRNTEAFF.

As concerns this clonotype: This may arise from a read error, as a much more abundant clone is one base away. The chain has TRBV7-2 and TRBJ2-3; the match to TRBD2 covers 7 bases. The CDR3 length is 14 residues. In germline, CDR1 is SGHTA, CDR2 FQGNSA. With 5 bases clipped from V and 5 bases from J, the junction kept 7 bases outside the gene matches. CDR3 in amino acids: CASSVRTGGDTQYF. The CDR3 DNA is TGTGCCAGCAGCGTTAGGACGGGGGGAGATACGCAGTATTTT.

V usage is TRBV4-2 and J usage is TRBJ2-5; the match to TRBD2 covers 13 bases. With V trimmed by 0 bases and J by 9 bases, 10 bases remained unmatched. This CDR3 spans 17 amino acids. Germline V gives CDR1 LGHNA, CDR2 YNFKEQ. CDR3 in amino acids: CASSQDGRTSGREAQYF. The CDR3 DNA reads TGTGCCAGCAGCCAAGATGGGCGGACTAGCGGGAGAGAAGCCCAGTACTTC.

This clonotype was counted a few times. V is TRBV20-1 and J is TRBJ2-5, with 9 bases aligning to TRBD2. V was clipped by 2 bases and J by 5 bases; unmatched bases: 9. Germline lookup yields CDR1 DFQATT and CDR2 SNEGSKA (reference sequence). CDR3 length: 15 residues. CDR3 in amino acids: CSARPMRGGLETQYF. CDR3 DNA sequence: TGCAGTGCTAGACCAATGCGGGGGGGCCTGGAGACCCAGTACTTC.

V and J are TRBV7-2 and TRBJ2-1; D is uncertain. Trimming cost V 1 base and J 5 bases, with 6 bases left between them. The germline V gene encodes CDR1 SGHTA and CDR2 FQGNSA. The CDR3 covers 13 residues. The CDR3 sequence is CASSLVVNNEQFF. Written as DNA, the CDR3 is TGTGCCAGCAGCTTAGTGGTCAACAATGAGCAGTTCTTC.

This sequence joins TRBV6-5 and TRBJ1-2, with 7 nucleotides matching TRBD1. The CDR3 totals 16 residues. Germline V gene lookup returns CDR1 MNHEY and CDR2 SVGAGI. The V gene end was trimmed by 3 bases and the J gene end by 5 bases; junction bases not matched to a gene: 12. CDR3 loop: CASSYLPFQGGYGYTF. In DNA form, the CDR3 reads TGTGCCAGCAGTTATCTCCCCTTTCAGGGGGGATATGGCTACACCTTC.

The chain combines TRBV10-3 with TRBJ1-5; the match to TRBD1 covers 7 bases. V shed 6 bases and J 0 bases; nucleotides not matched to a gene: 11. This CDR3 has 17 residues. Germline assignment: CDR1 ENHRY and CDR2 SYGVKD. CDR3 loop: CAISRTGLDYSNQPQHF. The CDR3 DNA sequence: TGTGCCATCAGCCGGACAGGCCTTGATTATAGCAATCAGCCCCAGCATTTT.

The sample holds a few counts of this clonotype. This chain uses TRBV11-2 with TRBJ2-7; D is undetermined. Trimming shortened V by 0 bases and J by 4 bases, and 13 bases separated the two germline ends. Germline lookup yields CDR1 SGHAT and CDR2 FQNNGV. This CDR3 spans 15 amino acids. The DNA of the CDR3 is TGTGCCAGCAGCTTAGAAATTGTCTTTACTTACGAGCAGTACTTC. Protein sequence: CASSLEIVFTYEQYF.

The chain couples TRBV15 to TRBJ2-5, with 8 nucleotides matching TRBD2. CDR1 LNHNV and CDR2 YYDKDF come from the germline V gene (reference sequence). V lost 0 bases, J lost 2 bases, and 14 bases stayed unmatched. This CDR3 has 19 amino acids. The CDR3 protein is CATSRDTVSSGRGQETQYF. The CDR3, as DNA: TGTGCCACCAGCAGAGATACCGTCTCTAGCGGGCGGGGACAAGAGACCCAGTACTTC. Based on the CDR3 plus reference TRBV15 and TRBJ2-5, the full variable domain is DAMVIQNPRYQVTQFGKPVTLSCSQTLNHNVMYWYQQKSSQAPKLLFHYYDKDFNNEADTPDNFQSRRPNTSFCFLDIRSPGLGDTAMYLCATSRDTVSSGRGQETQYFGPGTRLLVL.

This clonotype has a handful of counts. The chain combines TRBV6-5 with TRBJ2-2; 7 bases align to TRBD1. Germline V CDR1 and CDR2: MNHEY, SVGAGI. V shed 0 bases, J shed 6 bases, and the junction held 7 bases outside the gene matches. The CDR3 runs to 16 residues. The CDR3 here is CASSYSETGYPGELFF. The CDR3 DNA reads TGTGCCAGCAGTTACTCGGAGACAGGGTATCCCGGGGAGCTGTTTTTT.

This clonotype came up many times. The rearrangement links TRBV29-1 to TRBJ2-2, with 13 bases that match TRBD2. Germline V CDR1 and CDR2: SQVTM, ANQGSEA. With 6 bases clipped from V and 6 bases from J, the junction kept 4 bases outside the gene matches. The CDR3 has 14 residues. CDR3 in DNA: TGCAGCGTCCGGACTAGCGGGGGCCCCGGGGAGCTGTTTTTT. Its protein is CSVRTSGGPGELFF.

This clonotype has only a few counts. V gene TRBV20-1 combines with J gene TRBJ1-6; D gene ambiguous. The V end was cut by 0 bases, the J end by 0 bases, with 12 bases between. CDR3 length: 17 residues. Germline V gene sequence: CDR1 DFQATT, CDR2 SNEGSKA (reference sequence). This CDR3 reads CSARDDQTSSYNSPLHF. CDR3 coding DNA: TGCAGTGCTAGAGATGATCAGACAAGCTCCTATAATTCACCCCTCCACTTT.

This clonotype was found many times. The chain uses TRBV7-2 and TRBJ2-1; no reliable D call. V was clipped by 8 bases and J by 9 bases, with 20 bases between them. Germline loops: CDR1 SGHTA, CDR2 FQGNSA. The CDR3 loop spans 14 amino acids. CDR3 nucleotides: TGTGCCAGCTCCGTCCCGGGCGGACGAAGTGAGCAGTTCTTC. Amino acid sequence: CASSVPGGRSEQFF.

This clonotype was seen a few times. The V gene is TRBV29-1, the J gene TRBJ2-3; 8 bases agree with TRBD2. The V gene end was trimmed by 1 base and the J gene end by 0 bases; junction bases not matched to a gene: 6. The CDR3 loop spans 16 amino acids. In germline, CDR1 is SQVTM, CDR2 ANQGSEA. CDR3 in DNA: TGCAGCGTTGAAGGGAGTAGCGGGGCCAGCACAGATACGCAGTATTTT. Protein sequence: CSVEGSSGASTDTQYF.

The rearrangement uses TRBV2 and TRBJ2-1; 8 positions agree with TRBD1. The closer fit of TRBJ2-7 to the DNA end suggests the J call may be wrong. The CDR3 is 15 amino acids. The germline CDR1 and CDR2 sequences are SNHLY and FYNNEI. CDR3 bases: TGTGCCAGTGAGAGACCGGGACAGGTTTACAATGAGCAGTACTTC. Its protein is CASERPGQVYNEQYF.

This clonotype was counted a few times. V gene TRBV7-2 combines with J gene TRBJ2-7, with 9 bases matching TRBD2. The CDR3 spans 16 residues. The germline V gene encodes CDR1 SGHTA and CDR2 FQGNSA. Trimming at V came to 5 bases and at J to 7 bases, leaving 15 bases not matched to a gene. The CDR3 DNA is TGTGCCAGCAGCGCCTCGACTAGCGGTTTCCACCAAGAGCAGTACTTC. This encodes CASSASTSGFHQEQYF.

The chain uses TRBV18 and TRBJ2-7, with 7 positions matching TRBD1. Germline trimming cut 2 bases from V and 5 bases from J; bases unmatched to any gene: 9. The CDR3 runs to 15 residues. Germline V gene data show CDR1 as KGHSH and CDR2 as LQKENI. The CDR3 region has the DNA TGTGCCAGCTCACCATGGGACAGAAAGTTCGACGAGCAGTACTTC. Translation: CASSPWDRKFDEQYF.

V usage is TRBV5-4 and J usage is TRBJ1-3; the D gene is possibly TRBD1 (6 bases). The CDR3 has 18 amino acids. With 1 base removed from V and 0 bases from J, the gap between germline ends came to 17 bases. Looked up from germline, CDR1 is SGHNT and CDR2 is YYREEE (reference sequence). CDR3 protein: CASSLRLRGAYSGNTIYF. The CDR3 nucleotides read TGTGCCAGCAGCTTGCGTCTTAGGGGGGCCTACTCTGGAAACACCATATATTTT. The variable domain in full, completed from reference TRBV5-4 and TRBJ1-3, reads ETGVTQSPTHLIKTRGQQVTLRCSSQSGHNTVSWYQQALGQGPQFIFQYYREEENGRGNFPPRFSGLQFPNYSSELNVNALELDDSALYLCASSLRLRGAYSGNTIYFGEGSWLTVV.

The V and J genes are TRBV7-2 and TRBJ1-2; TRBD1 might be the D (5 bases). Per the germline V gene, CDR1 is SGHTA and CDR2 is FQGNSA. Trimming took 6 bases from V and 4 from J, leaving 18 bases between them. The CDR3 has 15 amino acids. CDR3 nucleotide sequence: TGTGCCAGCAGTTACACCGGGACGGCCCTCTATGGCTACACCTTC. This sequence encodes CASSYTGTALYGYTF.

This chain joins TRBV28 and TRBJ2-4, with TRBD1 matching over 8 bases. The assigned J gene may be wrong: the sequence end matches TRBJ2-7 better. There are 13 residues in the CDR3. Germline V gives CDR1 MDHEN, CDR2 SYDVKM. As DNA, the CDR3 is TGTGCCAGCATCAAAGACAGGGGTAACGAGCAGTACTTC. Translating gives CASIKDRGNEQYF.

The V call is TRBV5-5, the J call TRBJ2-1, with 10 bases lining up with TRBD1. Germline trimming cut 4 bases from V and 6 bases from J; bases unmatched to any gene: 16. This CDR3 is 18 amino acids long. Germline V gives CDR1 SGHKS, CDR2 YYEKEE (reference sequence). CDR3 sequence reads: CASSRSGTGVRGSNEQFF. DNA of the CDR3: TGTGCCAGCAGCAGATCCGGGACAGGGGTTAGAGGGAGCAATGAGCAGTTCTTC.

This clonotype was recorded a few times. The chain employs TRBV25-1 and TRBJ2-1; no definite D call. The CDR3 totals 14 residues. From germline, CDR1 is MGHDK and CDR2 SYGVNS. The V end lost 3 bases, the J end lost 5 bases, and 11 bases lay between the germline ends. The CDR3 loop reads CASSEAGANNEQFF. CDR3 coding DNA: TGTGCCAGCAGTGAGGCTGGAGCGAACAATGAGCAGTTCTTC.

This clonotype appeared a few times. The chain has TRBV7-2 and TRBJ2-7; 8 bases align to TRBD2. The V gene end was trimmed by 5 bases and the J gene end by 3 bases; junction bases not matched to a gene: 9. Germline lookup yields CDR1 SGHTA and CDR2 FQGNSA. The CDR3 runs 15 residues. CDR3 DNA sequence: TGTGCCAGCAGCCCACAGCGGGGGCAATACTACGAGCAGTACTTC. Protein: CASSPQRGQYYEQYF.

This clonotype was seen a few times. The chain has TRBV21-1 and TRBJ2-1; TRBD2 is the table's D call and was not checked against the DNA. TRBV21-1 is assigned pseudogene status. The CDR3 covers 18 residues. This chain's CDR3 is CASSKALLGLLLYNEQFF. As DNA, the CDR3 is TGTGCCAGCAGCAAAGCGCTTCTGGGACTACTCCTGTACAATGAGCAGTTCTTC.

The rearrangement links TRBV28 to TRBJ1-1; D remains unclear. The CDR3 extends over 14 amino acids. Trimming stripped 3 bases from V and 1 base from J, with 9 bases between. Germline assignment: CDR1 MDHEN and CDR2 SYDVKM. The CDR3 nucleotides read TGTGCCAGCAGTTTGCCAACACCGAACACTGAAGCTTTCTTT. It translates to CASSLPTPNTEAFF.

The V gene is TRBV7-8, the J gene TRBJ2-4; weak D call: TRBD1 (6 bases). The tail of the sequence fits TRBJ2-5 better, so the J call may be wrong. CDR1 and CDR2 from the germline V gene are SGHVS and FQNEAQ. The CDR3 spans 15 residues. CDR3 in amino acids: CASSHPPTGKETQYF. DNA for the CDR3: TGTGCCAGCAGCCACCCCCCGACAGGCAAAGAGACCCAGTACTTC.

The rearrangement links TRBV12-3 or TRBV12-4 to TRBJ2-1, with 10 bases matching TRBD2. V gave up 1 base and J gave up 8 bases; unmatched junction bases: 14. CDR3 length: 18 amino acids. The DNA for the CDR3 is TGTGCCAGCAGTTTAGAAGTTTTAGCGGGAGGTGGAAGGCATGAGCAGTTCTTC. Translating gives CASSLEVLAGGGRHEQFF.

This clonotype was seen only a few times. The chain has TRBV20-1 and TRBJ2-7; 15 bases are shared with TRBD2. The length of the CDR3 is 15 residues. CDR1 DFQATT and CDR2 SNEGSKA come from the germline V gene (reference sequence). With 7 bases clipped from V and 4 bases from J, the junction kept 8 bases outside the gene matches. In nucleotides, the CDR3 is TGCAGTGTCCCGGGACTAGCGGGAGGCTCGTACGAGCAGTACTTC. Translation: CSVPGLAGGSYEQYF.